This is a list of T cell receptor beta chains from one sample in a study of T cell repertoires in cytomegalovirus infection. One entry per CDR3 protein, called by TCRdb with MiXCR from the reads. The sample includes 650,000 to 850,000 distinct CDR3 sequences, about 28% of them seen just once. These receptors lack a known antigen. The starting material was cultured CD8+ T cells from PBMCs, obtained from culture after CMV antigen stimulation. The source of these receptors is a human donor in good health (CMV status not recorded). Some clones in this sample may be carry-over from other donors' samples. Each CDR3 is given without its conserved first and last residue. The order of the fields is V gene, CDR3 protein.

>TRBV7-9
ASSARDLSLNTEAF
>TRBV7-9
ASSVGTSGDSYNEQF
>TRBV7-8
ASSLVYRAHNEQF
>TRBV7-2
ASSLDSLSGGATDTQY
>TRBV7-4
ASSETSLRANVLT
>TRBV6-5
ASSYSGQGDLN
>TRBV3-1
ASSKRDAGIWASTDTQY
>TRBV5-5
ASSSPADRDTEAF
>TRBV2
ASLNRANYGYT
>TRBV20-1
SVPPVQGGEKLF
>TRBV28
ASSLYGIHTEAF
>TRBV27
ASSFKGQDNTEAF
>TRBV6-6
ASSSGSGGPVETQY
>TRBV9
ASSPRDSLESPLH
>TRBV27
ASSVLAGNSWYNEQF
>TRBV7-8
ASSLARQSSGNTIY
>TRBV7-9
ASSGGATEAF
>TRBV13
ASSLASARQQF
>TRBV12-3/TRBV12-4
ASSDEIRTEETQY
>TRBV7-9
ASSLGKRLSYGYT
>TRBV7-2
ASSLPSTEFRDTQY
>TRBV7-6
ASSYLAGPQETQY
>TRBV12-5
ASGLTEKLF
>TRBV2
ASPRTTGETEAF
>TRBV6-8
ASSYSIMVISTSGGWNTQY
>TRBV4-1
ASSQEGIAEAF
>TRBV7-2
ASAWPRDTIGANYGYT
>TRBV6-1
ASSEVVGYQPQH
>TRBV12-3/TRBV12-4
ASSALAGPYNEQF
>TRBV7-9
ASSSLFLGDRGETGELF
>TRBV7-6
ASSSYTGLATEAF
>TRBV20-1
SATGTGTNNEQF
>TRBV7-8
ASGQGAGETQY
>TRBV6-2/TRBV6-3
ASSYSSSSDPTDTQY
>TRBV19
ASSPVYGDNSPLH
>TRBV27
ASSSPSDREDTEAF
>TRBV5-5
ASSWDSGVKTQY